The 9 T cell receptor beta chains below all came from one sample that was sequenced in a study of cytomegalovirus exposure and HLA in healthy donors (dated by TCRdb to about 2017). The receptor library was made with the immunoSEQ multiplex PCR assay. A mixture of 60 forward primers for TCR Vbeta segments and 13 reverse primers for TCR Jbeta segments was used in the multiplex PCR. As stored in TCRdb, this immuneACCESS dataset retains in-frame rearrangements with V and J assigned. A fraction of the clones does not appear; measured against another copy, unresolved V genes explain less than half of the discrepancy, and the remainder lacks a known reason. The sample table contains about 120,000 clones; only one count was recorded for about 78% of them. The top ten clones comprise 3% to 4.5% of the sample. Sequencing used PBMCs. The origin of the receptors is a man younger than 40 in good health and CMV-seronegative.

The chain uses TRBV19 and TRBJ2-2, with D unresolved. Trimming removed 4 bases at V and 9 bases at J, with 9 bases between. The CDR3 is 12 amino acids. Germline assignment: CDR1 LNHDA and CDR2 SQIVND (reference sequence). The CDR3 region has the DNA TGTGCCAGTAGTACCCCGTCCCGGGAGCTGTTTTTT. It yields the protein CASSTPSRELFF.

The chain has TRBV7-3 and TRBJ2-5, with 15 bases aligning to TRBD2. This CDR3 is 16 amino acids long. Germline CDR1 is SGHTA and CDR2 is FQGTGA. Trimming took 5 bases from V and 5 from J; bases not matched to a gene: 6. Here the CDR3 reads CASSRAGTSGGETQYF. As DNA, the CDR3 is TGTGCCAGCAGCCGAGCCGGGACTAGCGGGGGGGAGACCCAGTACTTC. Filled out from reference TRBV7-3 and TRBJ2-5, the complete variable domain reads GAGVSQTPSNKVTEKGKYVELRCDPISGHTALYWYRQSLGQGPEFLIYFQGTGAADDSGLPNDRFFAVRPEGSVSTLKIQRTERGDSAVYLCASSRAGTSGGETQYFGPGTRLLVL.

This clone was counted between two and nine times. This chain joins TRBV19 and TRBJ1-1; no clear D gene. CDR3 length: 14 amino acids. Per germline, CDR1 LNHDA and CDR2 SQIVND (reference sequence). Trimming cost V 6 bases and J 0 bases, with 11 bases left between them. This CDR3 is CASSQGLLNTEAFF. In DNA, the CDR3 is TGTGCCAGTAGCCAAGGACTGTTGAACACTGAAGCTTTCTTT.

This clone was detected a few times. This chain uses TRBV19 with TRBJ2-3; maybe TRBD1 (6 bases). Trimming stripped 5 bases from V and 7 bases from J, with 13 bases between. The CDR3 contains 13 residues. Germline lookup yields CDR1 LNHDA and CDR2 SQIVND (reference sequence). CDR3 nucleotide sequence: TGTGCCAGTAGTCTCACACAGGGTTATACGCAGTATTTT. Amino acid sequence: CASSLTQGYTQYF.

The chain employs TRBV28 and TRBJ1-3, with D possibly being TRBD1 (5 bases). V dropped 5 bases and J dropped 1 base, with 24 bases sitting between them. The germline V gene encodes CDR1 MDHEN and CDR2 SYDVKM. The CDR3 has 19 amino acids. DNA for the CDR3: TGTGCCAGCAGTCCCTTTGGTTCGGGGGACGGACGATCTGGAAACACCATATATTTT. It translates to CASSPFGSGDGRSGNTIYF. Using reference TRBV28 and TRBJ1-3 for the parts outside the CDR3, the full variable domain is DVKVTQSSRYLVKRTGEKVFLECVQDMDHENMFWYRQDPGLGLRLIYFSYDVKMKEKGDIPEGYSVSREKKERFSLILESASTNQTSMYLCASSPFGSGDGRSGNTIYFGEGSWLTVV.

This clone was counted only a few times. The CDR3 reads CASSQGRDRRTYEQYF. The CDR3, as DNA: TGTGCCAGCAGCCAAGGGCGAGACAGAAGAACCTACGAGCAGTACTTC. The chain uses TRBV4-2 and TRBJ2-7, with D possibly matching TRBD1 (5 bases). Germline assignment: CDR1 LGHNA and CDR2 YNFKEQ. The CDR3 extends over 16 amino acids. V was shortened by 1 base and J by 2 bases, with 15 bases between the two germline ends.

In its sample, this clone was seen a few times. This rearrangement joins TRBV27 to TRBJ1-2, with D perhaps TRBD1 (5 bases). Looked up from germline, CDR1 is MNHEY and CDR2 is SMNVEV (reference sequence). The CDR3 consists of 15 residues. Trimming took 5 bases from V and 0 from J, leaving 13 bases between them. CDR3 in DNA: TGTGCCAGCAGTAGAAGGGGACTGGCTAACTATGGCTACACCTTC. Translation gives CASSRRGLANYGYTF.

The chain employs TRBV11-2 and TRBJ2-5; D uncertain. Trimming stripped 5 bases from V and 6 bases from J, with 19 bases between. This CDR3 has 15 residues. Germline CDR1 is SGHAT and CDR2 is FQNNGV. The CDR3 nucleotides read TGTGCCAGCAGCGCGGCCTCCGGCTTATTACAGACCCAGTACTTC. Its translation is CASSAASGLLQTQYF.

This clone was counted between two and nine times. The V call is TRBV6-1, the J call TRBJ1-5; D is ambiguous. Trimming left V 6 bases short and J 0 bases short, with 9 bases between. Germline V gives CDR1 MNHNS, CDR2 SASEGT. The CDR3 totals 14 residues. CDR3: CASSLQISNQPQHF. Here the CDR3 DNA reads TGTGCCAGCAGCCTACAGATTAGCAATCAGCCCCAGCATTTT.